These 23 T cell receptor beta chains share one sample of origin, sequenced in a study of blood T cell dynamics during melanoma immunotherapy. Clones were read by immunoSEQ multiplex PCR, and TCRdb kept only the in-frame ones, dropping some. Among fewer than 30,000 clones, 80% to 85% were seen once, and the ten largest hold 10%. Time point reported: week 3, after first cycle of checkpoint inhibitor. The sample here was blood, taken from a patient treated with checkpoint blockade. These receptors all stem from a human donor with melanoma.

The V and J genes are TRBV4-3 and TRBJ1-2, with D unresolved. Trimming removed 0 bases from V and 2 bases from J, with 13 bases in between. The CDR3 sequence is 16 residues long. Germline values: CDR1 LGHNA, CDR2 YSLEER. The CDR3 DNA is TGCGCCAGCAGCCAAGATCTTGGCGCTTCAAACTATGGCTACACCTTC. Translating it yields CASSQDLGASNYGYTF.

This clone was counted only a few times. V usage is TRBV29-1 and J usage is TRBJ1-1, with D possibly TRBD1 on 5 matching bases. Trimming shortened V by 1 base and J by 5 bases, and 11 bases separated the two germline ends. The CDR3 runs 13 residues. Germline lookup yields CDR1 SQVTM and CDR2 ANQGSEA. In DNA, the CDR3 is TGCAGCGTTGAAGGACAGCAGGGAACTGAAGCTTTCTTT. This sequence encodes CSVEGQQGTEAFF. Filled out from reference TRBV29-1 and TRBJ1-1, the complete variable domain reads SAVISQKPSRDICQRGTSLTIQCQVDSQVTMMFWYRQQPGQSLTLIATANQGSEATYESGFVIDKFPISRPNLTFSTLTVSNMSPEDSSIYLCSVEGQQGTEAFFGQGTRLTVV.

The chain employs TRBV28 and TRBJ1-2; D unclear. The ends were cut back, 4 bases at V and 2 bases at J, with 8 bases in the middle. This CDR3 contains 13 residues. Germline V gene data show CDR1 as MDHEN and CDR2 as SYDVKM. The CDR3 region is CASSWEGNYGYTF. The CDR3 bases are TGTGCCAGCAGTTGGGAGGGAAACTATGGCTACACCTTC.

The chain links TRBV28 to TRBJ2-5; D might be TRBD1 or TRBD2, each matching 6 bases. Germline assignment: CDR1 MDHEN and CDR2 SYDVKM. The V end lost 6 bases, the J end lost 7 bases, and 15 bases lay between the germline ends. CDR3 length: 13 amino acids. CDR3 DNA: TGTGCCAGCAGAACCCCGGGGGCCGCGACCCAGTACTTC. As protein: CASRTPGAATQYF.

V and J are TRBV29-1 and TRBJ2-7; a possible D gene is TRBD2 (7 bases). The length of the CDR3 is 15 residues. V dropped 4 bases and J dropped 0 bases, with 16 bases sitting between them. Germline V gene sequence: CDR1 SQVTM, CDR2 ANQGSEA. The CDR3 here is CSVAGGGGPSYEQYF. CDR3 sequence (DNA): TGCAGCGTTGCAGGAGGCGGGGGCCCCTCCTACGAGCAGTACTTC.

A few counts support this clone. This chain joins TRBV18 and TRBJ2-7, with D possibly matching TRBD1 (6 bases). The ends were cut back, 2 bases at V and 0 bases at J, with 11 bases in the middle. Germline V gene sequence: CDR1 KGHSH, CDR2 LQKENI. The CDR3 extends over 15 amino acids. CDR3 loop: CASSPGTLSSYEQYF. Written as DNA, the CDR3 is TGTGCCAGCTCACCAGGGACACTGAGCTCCTACGAGCAGTACTTC.

CDR3 bases: TGTGCCATCAGTGGGGTGACCACTGAAGCTTTCTTT. Encoded protein: CAISGVTTEAFF. V gene TRBV10-3 combines with J gene TRBJ1-1, with unresolved D. The CDR3 spans 12 residues. Trimming stripped 4 bases from V and 4 bases from J, with 7 bases between. Germline CDR1 ENHRY, CDR2 SYGVKD.

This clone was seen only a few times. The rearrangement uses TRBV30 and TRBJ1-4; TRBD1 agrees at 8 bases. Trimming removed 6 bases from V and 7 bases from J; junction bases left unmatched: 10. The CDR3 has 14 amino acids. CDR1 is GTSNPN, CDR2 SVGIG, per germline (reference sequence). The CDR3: CACRGPGSVEKLFF. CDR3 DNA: TGTGCCTGCAGGGGGCCGGGCTCAGTTGAAAAACTGTTTTTT. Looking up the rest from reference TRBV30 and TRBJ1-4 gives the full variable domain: SQTIHQWPATLVQPVGSPLSLECTVEGTSNPNLYWYRQAAGRGLQLLFYSVGIGQISSEVPQNLSASRPQDRQFILSSKKLLLSDSGFYLCACRGPGSVEKLFFGSGTQLSVL.

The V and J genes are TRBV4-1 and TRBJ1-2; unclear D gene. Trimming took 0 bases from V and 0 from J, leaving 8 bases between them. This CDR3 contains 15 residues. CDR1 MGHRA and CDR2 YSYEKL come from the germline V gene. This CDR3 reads CASSQDLATNYGYTF. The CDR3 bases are TGCGCCAGCAGCCAAGATCTGGCTACTAACTATGGCTACACCTTC.

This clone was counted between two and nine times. The CDR3 DNA is TGTGCCAGCAGCGCGGTGGACAGGGGGCAGGAAGGCTACACCTTC. Its protein is CASSAVDRGQEGYTF. The genes are TRBV9 and TRBJ1-2; TRBD1 matches at 11 bases. In germline, CDR1 is SGDLS, CDR2 YYNGEE. The CDR3 has 15 residues. V was pared by 3 bases and J by 8 bases, with 9 bases of the junction left unmatched.

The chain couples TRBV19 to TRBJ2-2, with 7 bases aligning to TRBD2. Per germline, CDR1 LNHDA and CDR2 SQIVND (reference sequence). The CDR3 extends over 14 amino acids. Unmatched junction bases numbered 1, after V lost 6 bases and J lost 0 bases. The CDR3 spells CASRRGSNTGELFF. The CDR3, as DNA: TGTGCCAGTAGGCGGGGGTCGAACACCGGGGAGCTGTTTTTT.

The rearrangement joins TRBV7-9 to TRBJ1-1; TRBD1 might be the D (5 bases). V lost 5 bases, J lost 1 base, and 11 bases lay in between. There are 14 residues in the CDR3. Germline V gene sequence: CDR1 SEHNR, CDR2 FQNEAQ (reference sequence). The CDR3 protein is CASSPGTANTEAFF. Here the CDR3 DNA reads TGTGCCAGCAGCCCCGGGACGGCGAACACTGAAGCTTTCTTT.

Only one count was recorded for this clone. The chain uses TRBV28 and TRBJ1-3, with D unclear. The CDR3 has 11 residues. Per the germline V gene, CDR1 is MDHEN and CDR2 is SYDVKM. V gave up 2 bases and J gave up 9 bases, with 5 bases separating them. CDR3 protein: CASSLGPTIYF. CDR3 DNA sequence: TGTGCCAGCAGTTTAGGACCCACCATATATTTT.

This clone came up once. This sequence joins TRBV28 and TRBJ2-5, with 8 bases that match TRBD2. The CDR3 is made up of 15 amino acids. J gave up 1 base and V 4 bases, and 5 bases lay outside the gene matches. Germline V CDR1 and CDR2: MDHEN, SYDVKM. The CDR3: CASSSPGGRQETQYF. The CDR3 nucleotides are TGTGCCAGCAGTTCCCCGGGGGGGCGCCAAGAGACCCAGTACTTC. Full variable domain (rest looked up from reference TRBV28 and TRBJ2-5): DVKVTQSSRYLVKRTGEKVFLECVQDMDHENMFWYRQDPGLGLRLIYFSYDVKMKEKGDIPEGYSVSREKKERFSLILESASTNQTSMYLCASSSPGGRQETQYFGPGTRLLVL.

The CDR3 bases are TGTGCTAGTGCCGAACGTTATCGGACTGAAGCTTTCTTT. It specifies CASAERYRTEAFF. V and J are TRBV12-5 and TRBJ1-1; D uncertain. The CDR3 has 13 amino acids. V dropped 7 bases and J dropped 5 bases, with 14 bases sitting between them. Germline CDR1 LGHNT, CDR2 FRNRAP.

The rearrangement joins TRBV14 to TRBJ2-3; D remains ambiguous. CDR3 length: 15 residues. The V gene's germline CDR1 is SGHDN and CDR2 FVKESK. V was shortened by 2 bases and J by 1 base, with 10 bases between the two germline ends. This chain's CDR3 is CASSQYTGGTDTQYF. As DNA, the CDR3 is TGTGCCAGCAGCCAATACACGGGTGGCACAGATACGCAGTATTTT.

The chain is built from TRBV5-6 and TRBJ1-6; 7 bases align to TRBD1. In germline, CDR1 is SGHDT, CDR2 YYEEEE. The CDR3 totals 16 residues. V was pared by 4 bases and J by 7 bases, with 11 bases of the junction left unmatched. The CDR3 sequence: CASSPSQGGDNSPLHF. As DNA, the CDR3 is TGTGCCAGCAGCCCATCTCAGGGGGGTGACAATTCACCCCTCCACTTT.

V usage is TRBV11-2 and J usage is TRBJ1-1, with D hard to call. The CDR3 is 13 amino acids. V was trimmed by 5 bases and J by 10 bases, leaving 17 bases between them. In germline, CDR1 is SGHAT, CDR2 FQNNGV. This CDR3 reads CASSIVPGNGAFF. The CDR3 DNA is TGTGCCAGCAGCATAGTCCCCGGGAACGGAGCTTTCTTT.

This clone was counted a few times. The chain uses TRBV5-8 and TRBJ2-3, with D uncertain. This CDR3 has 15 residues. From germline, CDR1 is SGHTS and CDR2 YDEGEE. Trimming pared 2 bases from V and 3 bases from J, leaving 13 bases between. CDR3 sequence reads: CASSFEVAVTDTQYF. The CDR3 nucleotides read TGTGCCAGCAGCTTCGAGGTGGCAGTTACAGATACGCAGTATTTT.

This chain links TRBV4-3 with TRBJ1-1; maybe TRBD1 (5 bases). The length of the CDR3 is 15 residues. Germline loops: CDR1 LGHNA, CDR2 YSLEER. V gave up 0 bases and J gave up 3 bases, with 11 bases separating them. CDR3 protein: CASSQEGRGDTEAFF. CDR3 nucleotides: TGCGCCAGCAGCCAAGAGGGACGGGGAGACACTGAAGCTTTCTTT.

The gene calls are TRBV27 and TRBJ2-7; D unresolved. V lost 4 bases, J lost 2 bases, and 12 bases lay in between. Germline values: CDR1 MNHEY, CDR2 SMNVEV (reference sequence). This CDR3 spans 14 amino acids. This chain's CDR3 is CASSSSIGPYEQYF. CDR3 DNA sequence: TGTGCCAGCAGTTCTTCTATCGGACCCTACGAGCAGTACTTC.

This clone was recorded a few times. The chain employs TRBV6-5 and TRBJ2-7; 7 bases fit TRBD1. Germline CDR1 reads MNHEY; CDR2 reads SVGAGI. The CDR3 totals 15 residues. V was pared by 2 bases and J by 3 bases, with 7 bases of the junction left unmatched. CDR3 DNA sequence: TGTGCCAGCAGTTACGGGGGACAGCGAGTCTACGAGCAGTACTTC. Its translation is CASSYGGQRVYEQYF.

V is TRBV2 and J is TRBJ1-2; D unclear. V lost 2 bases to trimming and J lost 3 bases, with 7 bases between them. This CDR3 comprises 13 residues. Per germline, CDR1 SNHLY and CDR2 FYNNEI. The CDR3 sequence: CASSEQADYGYTF. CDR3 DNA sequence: TGTGCCAGCAGTGAACAGGCGGACTATGGCTACACCTTC.